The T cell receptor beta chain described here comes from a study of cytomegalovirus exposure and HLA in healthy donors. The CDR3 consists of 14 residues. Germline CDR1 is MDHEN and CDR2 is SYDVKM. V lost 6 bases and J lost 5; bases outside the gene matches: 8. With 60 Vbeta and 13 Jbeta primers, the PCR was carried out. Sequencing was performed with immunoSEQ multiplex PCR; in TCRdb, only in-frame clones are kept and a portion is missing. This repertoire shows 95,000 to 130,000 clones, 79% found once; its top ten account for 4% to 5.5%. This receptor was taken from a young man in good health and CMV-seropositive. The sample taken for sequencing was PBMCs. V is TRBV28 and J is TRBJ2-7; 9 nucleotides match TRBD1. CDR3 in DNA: TGTGCCAGCAGGGACCGGGACAGGGACCACGAGCAGTACTTC. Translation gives CASRDRDRDHEQYF. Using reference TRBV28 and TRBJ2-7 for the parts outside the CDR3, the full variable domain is DVKVTQSSRYLVKRTGEKVFLECVQDMDHENMFWYRQDPGLGLRLIYFSYDVKMKEKGDIPEGYSVSREKKERFSLILESASTNQTSMYLCASRDRDRDHEQYFGPGTRLTVT.